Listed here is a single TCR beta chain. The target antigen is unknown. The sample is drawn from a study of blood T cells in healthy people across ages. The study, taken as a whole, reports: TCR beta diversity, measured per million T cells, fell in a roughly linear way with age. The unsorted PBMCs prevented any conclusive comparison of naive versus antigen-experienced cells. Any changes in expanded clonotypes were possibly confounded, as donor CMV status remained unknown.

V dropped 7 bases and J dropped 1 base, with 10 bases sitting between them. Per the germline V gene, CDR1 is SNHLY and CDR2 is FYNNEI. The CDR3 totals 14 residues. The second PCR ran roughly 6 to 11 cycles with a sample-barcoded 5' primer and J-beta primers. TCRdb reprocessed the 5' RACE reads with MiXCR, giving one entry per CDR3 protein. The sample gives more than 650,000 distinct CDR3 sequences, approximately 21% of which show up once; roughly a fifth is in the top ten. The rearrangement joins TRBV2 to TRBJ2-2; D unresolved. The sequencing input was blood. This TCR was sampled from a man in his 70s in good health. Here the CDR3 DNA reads TGTGCCAGCATCAGAGAAATGAACACCGGGGAGCTGTTTTTT. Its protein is CASIREMNTGELFF.